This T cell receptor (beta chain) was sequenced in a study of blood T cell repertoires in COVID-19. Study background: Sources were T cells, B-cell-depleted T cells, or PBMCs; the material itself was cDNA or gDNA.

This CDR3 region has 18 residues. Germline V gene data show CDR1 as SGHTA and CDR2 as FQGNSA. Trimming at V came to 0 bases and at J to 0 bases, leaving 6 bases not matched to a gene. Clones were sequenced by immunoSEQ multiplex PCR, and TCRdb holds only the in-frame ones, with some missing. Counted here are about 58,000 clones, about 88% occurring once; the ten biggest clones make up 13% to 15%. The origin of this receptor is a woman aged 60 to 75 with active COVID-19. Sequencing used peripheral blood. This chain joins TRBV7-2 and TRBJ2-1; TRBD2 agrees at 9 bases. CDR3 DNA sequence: TGTGCCAGCAGCTTAGCGGCCAGCGGGGGGCCCTCCTACAATGAGCAGTTCTTC. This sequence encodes CASSLAASGGPSYNEQFF.